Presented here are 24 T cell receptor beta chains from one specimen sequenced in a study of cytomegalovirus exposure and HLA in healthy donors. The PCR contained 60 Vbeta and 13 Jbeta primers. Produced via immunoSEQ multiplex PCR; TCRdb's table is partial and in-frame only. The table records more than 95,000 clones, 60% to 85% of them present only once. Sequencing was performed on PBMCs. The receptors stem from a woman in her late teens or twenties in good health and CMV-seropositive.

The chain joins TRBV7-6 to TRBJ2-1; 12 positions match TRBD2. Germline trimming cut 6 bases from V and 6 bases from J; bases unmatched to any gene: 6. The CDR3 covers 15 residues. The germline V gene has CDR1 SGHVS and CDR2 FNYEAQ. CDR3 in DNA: TGTGCCAGCAGTCTAGCGGGAGGGTACCTCAATGAGCAGTTCTTC. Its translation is CASSLAGGYLNEQFF.

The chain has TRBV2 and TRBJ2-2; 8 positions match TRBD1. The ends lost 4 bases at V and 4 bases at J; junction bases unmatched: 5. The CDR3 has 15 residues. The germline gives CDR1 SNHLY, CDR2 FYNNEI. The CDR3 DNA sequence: TGTGCCAGCAGTGGGACAGGGCACCGCACCGGGGAGCTGTTTTTT. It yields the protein CASSGTGHRTGELFF.

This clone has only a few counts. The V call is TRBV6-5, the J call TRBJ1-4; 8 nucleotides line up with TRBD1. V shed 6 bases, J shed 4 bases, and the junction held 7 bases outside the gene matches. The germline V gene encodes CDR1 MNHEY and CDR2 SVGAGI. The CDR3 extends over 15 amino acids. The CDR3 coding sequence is TGTGCCAGCAGACCCCCGGGACAGGTTAATGAAAAACTGTTTTTT. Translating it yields CASRPPGQVNEKLFF.

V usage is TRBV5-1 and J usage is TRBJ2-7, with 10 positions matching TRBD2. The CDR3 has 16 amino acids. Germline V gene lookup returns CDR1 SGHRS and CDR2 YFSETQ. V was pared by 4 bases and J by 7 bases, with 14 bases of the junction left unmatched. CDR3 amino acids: CASSPRLAGAGGEQYF. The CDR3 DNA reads TGCGCCAGCAGCCCCCGTCTAGCGGGAGCTGGAGGGGAGCAGTACTTC.

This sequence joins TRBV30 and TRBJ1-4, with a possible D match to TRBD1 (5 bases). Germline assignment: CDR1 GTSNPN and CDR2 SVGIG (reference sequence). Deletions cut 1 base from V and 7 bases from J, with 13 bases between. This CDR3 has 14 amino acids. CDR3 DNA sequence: TGTGCCTGGAGTGGGATGGGGGGGGGTGAAAAACTGTTTTTT. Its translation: CAWSGMGGGEKLFF.

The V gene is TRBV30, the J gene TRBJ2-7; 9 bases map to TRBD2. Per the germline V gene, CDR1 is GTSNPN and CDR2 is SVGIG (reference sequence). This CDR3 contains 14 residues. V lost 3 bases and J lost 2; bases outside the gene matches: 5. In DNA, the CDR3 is TGTGCCTGGAGCTACCTAGCGGGGACCTACGAGCAGTACTTC. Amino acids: CAWSYLAGTYEQYF.

CDR3 sequence: CASSRILNEQFF. DNA for the CDR3: TGTGCCAGCAGCCGCATACTCAATGAGCAGTTCTTC. This sequence joins TRBV7-9 and TRBJ2-1; D unclear. CDR3 size: 12 residues. Germline CDR1 is SEHNR and CDR2 is FQNEAQ (reference sequence). The V and J ends lost 5 bases and 6 bases respectively, with 8 bases between them.

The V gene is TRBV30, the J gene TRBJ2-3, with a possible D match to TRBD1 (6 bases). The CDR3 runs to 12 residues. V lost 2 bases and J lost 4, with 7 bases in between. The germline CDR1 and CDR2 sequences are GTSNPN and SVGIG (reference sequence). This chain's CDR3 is CAWSRQADTQYF. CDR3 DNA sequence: TGTGCCTGGAGTAGACAGGCAGATACGCAGTATTTT.

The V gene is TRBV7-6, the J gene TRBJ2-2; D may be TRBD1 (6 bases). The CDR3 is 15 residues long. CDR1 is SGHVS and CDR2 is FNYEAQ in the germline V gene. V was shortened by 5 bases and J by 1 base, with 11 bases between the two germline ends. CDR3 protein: CASSVSTGNTGELFF. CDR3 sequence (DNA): TGTGCCAGCAGCGTTTCGACAGGGAACACCGGGGAGCTGTTTTTT.

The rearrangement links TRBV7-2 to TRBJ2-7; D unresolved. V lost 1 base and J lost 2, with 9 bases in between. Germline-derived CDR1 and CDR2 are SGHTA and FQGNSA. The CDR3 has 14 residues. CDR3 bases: TGTGCCAGCAGCTTAGGGCCCACCGCCTACGAGCAGTACTTC. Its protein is CASSLGPTAYEQYF. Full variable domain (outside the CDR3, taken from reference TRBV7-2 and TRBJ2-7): GAGVSQSPSNKVTEKGKDVELRCDPISGHTALYWYRQSLGQGLEFLIYFQGNSAPDKSGLPSDRFSAERTGGSVSTLTIQRTQQEDSAVYLCASSLGPTAYEQYFGPGTRLTVT.

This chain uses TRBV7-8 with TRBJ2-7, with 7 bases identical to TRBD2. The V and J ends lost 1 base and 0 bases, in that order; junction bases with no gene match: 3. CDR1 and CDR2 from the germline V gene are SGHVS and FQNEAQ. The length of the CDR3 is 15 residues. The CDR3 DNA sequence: TGTGCCAGCAGCTTAGAGCCTAGCGGCTCCTACGAGCAGTACTTC. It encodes CASSLEPSGSYEQYF.

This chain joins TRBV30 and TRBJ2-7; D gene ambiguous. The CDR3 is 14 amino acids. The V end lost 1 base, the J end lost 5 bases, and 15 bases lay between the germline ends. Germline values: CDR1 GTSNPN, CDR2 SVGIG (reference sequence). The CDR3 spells CAWSEAQAMDEQYF. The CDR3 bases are TGTGCCTGGAGTGAGGCGCAAGCGATGGACGAGCAGTACTTC.

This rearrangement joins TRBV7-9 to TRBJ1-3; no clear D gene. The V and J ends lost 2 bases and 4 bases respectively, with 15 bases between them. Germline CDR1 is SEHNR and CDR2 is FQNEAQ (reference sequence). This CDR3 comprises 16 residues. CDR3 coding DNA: TGTGCCAGCAGCTTAATACAACACTCCGGGGGAAACACCATATATTTT. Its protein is CASSLIQHSGGNTIYF.

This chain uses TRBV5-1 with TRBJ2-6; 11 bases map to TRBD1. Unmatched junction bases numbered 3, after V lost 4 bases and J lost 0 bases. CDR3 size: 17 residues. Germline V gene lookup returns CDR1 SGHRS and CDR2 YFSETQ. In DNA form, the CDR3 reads TGCGCCAGCAGCCCTGGGACAGGGGGCTCTGGGGCCAACGTCCTGACTTTC. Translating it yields CASSPGTGGSGANVLTF.

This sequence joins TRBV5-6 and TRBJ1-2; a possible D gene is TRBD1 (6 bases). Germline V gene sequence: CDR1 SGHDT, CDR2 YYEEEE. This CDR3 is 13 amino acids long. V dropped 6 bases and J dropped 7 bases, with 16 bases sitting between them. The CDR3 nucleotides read TGTGCCAGCACCCCGGGGACAACGGGTGGCTACACCTTC. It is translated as CASTPGTTGGYTF.

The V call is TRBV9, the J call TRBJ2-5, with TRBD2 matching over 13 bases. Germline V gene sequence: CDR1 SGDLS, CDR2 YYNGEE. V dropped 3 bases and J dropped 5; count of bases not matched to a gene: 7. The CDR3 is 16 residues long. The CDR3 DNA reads TGTGCCAGCAGCGAGACTAGCGGGAGGCTTCGGGAGACCCAGTACTTC. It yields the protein CASSETSGRLRETQYF.

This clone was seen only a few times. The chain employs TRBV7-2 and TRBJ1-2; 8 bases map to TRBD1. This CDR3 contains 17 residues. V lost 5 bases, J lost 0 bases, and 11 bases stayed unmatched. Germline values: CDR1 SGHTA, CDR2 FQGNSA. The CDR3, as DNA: TGTGCCAGCAGCCTCGACAGGGGACTCGTGACTAACTATGGCTACACCTTC. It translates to CASSLDRGLVTNYGYTF.

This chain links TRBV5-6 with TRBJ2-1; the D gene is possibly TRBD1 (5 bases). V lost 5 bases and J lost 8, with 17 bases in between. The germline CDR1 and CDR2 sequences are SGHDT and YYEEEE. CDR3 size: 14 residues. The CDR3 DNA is TGTGCCAGCAGTTCGGGTCTTAAGGGGCATGAGCAGTTCTTC. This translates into CASSSGLKGHEQFF. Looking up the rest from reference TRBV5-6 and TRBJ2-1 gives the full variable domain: DAGVTQSPTHLIKTRGQQVTLRCSPKSGHDTVSWYQQALGQGPQFIFQYYEEEERQRGNFPDRFSGHQFPNYSSELNVNALLLGDSALYLCASSSGLKGHEQFFGPGTRLTVL.

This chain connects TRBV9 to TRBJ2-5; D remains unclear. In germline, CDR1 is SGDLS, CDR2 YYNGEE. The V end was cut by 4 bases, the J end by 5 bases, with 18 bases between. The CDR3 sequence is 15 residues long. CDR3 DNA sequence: TGTGCCAGCAGCTCTCCCTTTGAGGCCGGGGAGACCCAGTACTTC. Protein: CASSSPFEAGETQYF.

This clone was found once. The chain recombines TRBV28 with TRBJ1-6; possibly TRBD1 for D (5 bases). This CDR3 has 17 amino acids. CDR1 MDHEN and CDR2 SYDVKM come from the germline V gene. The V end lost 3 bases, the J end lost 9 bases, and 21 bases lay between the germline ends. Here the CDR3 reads CASSFSAGSRDSSPLHF. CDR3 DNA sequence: TGTGCCAGCAGTTTTTCGGCAGGGTCCCGCGATAGTTCACCCCTCCACTTT.

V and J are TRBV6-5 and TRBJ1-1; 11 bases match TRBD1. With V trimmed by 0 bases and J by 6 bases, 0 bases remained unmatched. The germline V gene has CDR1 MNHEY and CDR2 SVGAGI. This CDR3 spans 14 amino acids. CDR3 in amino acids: CASSYSGQGAEAFF. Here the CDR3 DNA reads TGTGCCAGCAGTTACTCGGGACAGGGGGCTGAAGCTTTCTTT.

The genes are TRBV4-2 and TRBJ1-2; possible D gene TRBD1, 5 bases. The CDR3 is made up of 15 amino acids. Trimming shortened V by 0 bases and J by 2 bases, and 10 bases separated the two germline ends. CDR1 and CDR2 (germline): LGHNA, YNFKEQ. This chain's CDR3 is CASSQEWQGNYGYTF. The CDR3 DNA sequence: TGTGCCAGCAGCCAAGAATGGCAGGGAAACTATGGCTACACCTTC.

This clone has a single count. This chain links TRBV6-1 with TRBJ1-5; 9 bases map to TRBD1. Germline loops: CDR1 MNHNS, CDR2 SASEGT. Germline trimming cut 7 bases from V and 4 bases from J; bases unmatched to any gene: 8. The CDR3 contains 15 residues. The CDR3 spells CASNPGQGQNQPQHF. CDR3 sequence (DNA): TGTGCCAGCAACCCGGGACAGGGTCAGAATCAGCCCCAGCATTTT.

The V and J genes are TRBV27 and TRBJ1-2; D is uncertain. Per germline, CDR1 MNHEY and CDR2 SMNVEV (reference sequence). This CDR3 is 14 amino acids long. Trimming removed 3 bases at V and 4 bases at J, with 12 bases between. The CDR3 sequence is CASSFDPSSYGYTF. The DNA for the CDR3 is TGTGCCAGCAGTTTCGATCCCTCGAGCTATGGCTACACCTTC.